This T cell receptor beta chain emerged from a study of shared clonotypes between healthy human individuals. The V gene's germline CDR1 is KGHSH and CDR2 LQKENI. CDR3 length: 14 amino acids. Deletions cut 0 bases from V and 1 base from J, with 5 bases between. As for this clone: As yet, its antigen is unknown. In the same sample, other DNA sequences code for this CDR3.

Free of recent acute infections or vaccinations, the donors were healthy HIV-negative adults. The study's findings and limits: Shared across four donors were approximately 5% of the naive CD4 clonotypes.

Genomic DNA of each subset was evenly split across several immunoSEQ plates. The protocol was immunoSEQ multiplex PCR, while the TCRdb copy is restricted to in-frame clones and leaves out a portion. The sample has some 1 million clones, around 74% seen once. Sequencing used memory CD4+ T cells sorted from blood. The subset was: CD45RA-negative fraction. V is TRBV18 and J is TRBJ2-3; D gene uncertain. This receptor was identified in a man younger than 35 in good health. DNA of the CDR3: TGTGCCAGCTCACCACCTGGAGGCACAGATACGCAGTATTTT. It translates to CASSPPGGTDTQYF.